This T cell receptor beta chain originates from a study of blood T cell repertoires in COVID-19. Study as a whole: The samples span acute and convalescent COVID-19 from the United States, Italy and Spain.

Here immunoSEQ multiplex PCR was the method, and the copy in TCRdb shows in-frame clones only, minus some. The sample records under 150,000 clones, 85% to 90% being singletons. The receptor was isolated from a woman between 45 and 65 years old with acute or convalescent COVID-19. Sequencing input: peripheral blood.

The CDR3 bases are TGTGCCTGGAGTGACAGGGGGCTTGGGGGCTACACCTTC. This encodes CAWSDRGLGGYTF. V gene TRBV30 combines with J gene TRBJ1-2; 9 nucleotides align to TRBD1. This CDR3 has 13 amino acids. Per the germline V gene, CDR1 is GTSNPN and CDR2 is SVGIG (reference sequence). J gave up 8 bases and V 1 base, and 5 bases lay outside the gene matches.